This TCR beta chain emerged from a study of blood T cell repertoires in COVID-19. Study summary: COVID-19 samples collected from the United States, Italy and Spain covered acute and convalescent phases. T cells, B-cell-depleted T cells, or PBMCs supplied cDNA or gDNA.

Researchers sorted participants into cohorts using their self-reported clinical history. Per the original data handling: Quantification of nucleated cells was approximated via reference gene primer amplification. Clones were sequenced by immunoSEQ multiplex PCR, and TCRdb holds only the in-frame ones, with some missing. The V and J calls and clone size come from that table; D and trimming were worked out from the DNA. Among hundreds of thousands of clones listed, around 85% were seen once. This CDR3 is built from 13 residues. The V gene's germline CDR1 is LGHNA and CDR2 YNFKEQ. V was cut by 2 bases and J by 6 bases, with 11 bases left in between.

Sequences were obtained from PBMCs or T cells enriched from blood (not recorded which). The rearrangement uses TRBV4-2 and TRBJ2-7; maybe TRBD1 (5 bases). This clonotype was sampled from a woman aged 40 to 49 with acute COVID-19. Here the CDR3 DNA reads TGTGCCAGCAGCCAAACCAGGGCCCTCGAGCAGTACTTC. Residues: CASSQTRALEQYF.